This T cell receptor (beta chain) was documented in a study of blood T cell repertoires in COVID-19. Generated by immunoSEQ multiplex PCR, the TCRdb table keeps only in-frame clones and is missing some. The sample holds some 170,000 clones, 85% seen once. Germline CDR1 and CDR2: MDHEN and SYDVKM. V lost 6 bases and J lost 5; bases outside the gene matches: 7. CDR3 length: 15 amino acids. The receptor's source is a middle-aged man who had recovered from COVID-19. The sequencing sample was made of PBMCs or T cells enriched from blood (not recorded which). The J gene is TRBJ2-2, the V gene TRBV28; 9 bases are a match to TRBD1. CDR3 bases: TGTGCCAGCAGCCCTCGCGGGACAGGGACCGGGGAGCTGTTTTTT. Translated, it gives CASSPRGTGTGELFF.